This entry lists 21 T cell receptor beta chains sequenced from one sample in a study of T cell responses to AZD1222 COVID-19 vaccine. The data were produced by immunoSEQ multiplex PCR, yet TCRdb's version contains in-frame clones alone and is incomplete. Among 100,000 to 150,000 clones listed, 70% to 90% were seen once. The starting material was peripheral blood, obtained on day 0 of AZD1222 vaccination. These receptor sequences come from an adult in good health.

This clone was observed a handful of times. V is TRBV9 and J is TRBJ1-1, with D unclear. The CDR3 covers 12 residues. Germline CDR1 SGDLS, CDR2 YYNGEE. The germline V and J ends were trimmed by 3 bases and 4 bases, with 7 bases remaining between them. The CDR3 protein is CASSGGTTEAFF. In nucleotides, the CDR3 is TGTGCCAGCAGCGGGGGAACCACTGAAGCTTTCTTT.

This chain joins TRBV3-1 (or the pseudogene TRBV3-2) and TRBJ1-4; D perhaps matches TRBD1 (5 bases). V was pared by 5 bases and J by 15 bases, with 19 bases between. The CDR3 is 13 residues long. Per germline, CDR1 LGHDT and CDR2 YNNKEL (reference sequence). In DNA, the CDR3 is TGTGCCAGCAGCGCCTCAGGGTCGGTAAGGTTGTTTTTT. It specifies CASSASGSVRLFF.

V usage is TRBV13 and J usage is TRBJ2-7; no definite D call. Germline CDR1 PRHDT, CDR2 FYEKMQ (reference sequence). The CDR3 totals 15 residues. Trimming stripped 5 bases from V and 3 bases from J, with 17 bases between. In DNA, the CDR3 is TGTGCCAGCAGCCAAAGTCGGCGGTTATACTACGAGCAGTACTTC. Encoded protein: CASSQSRRLYYEQYF.

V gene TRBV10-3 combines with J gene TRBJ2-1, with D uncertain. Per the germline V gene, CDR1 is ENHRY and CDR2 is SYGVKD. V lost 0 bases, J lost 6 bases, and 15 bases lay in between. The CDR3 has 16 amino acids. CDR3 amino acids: CAISESGSFAPNEQFF. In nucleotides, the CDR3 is TGTGCCATCAGTGAGTCGGGGTCCTTCGCCCCCAATGAGCAGTTCTTC.

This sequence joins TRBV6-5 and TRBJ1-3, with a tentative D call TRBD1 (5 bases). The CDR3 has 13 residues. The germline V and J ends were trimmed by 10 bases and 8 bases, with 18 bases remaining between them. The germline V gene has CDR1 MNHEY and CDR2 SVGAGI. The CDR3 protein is CATVNRLWDTIYF. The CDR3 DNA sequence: TGTGCCACCGTAAACAGGCTGTGGGACACCATATATTTT.

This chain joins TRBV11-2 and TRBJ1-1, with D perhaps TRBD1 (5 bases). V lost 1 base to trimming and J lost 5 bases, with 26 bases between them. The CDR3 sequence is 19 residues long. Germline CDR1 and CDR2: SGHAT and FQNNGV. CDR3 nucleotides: TGTGCCAGCAGCTTAGTCGTTTCGGGGGGAACAGCCCTGGGAACTGAAGCTTTCTTT. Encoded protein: CASSLVVSGGTALGTEAFF.

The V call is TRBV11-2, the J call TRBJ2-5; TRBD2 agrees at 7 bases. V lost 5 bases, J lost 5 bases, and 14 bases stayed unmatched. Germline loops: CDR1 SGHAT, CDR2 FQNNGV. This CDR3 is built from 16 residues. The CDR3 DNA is TGTGCCAGCAGCCCCTTCTGGGCGGGAGAAACGGAGACCCAGTACTTC. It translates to CASSPFWAGETETQYF.

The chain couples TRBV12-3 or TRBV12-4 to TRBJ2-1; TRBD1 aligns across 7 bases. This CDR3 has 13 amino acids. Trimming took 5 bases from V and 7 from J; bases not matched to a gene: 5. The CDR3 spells CASSITGENEQFF. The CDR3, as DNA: TGTGCCAGCAGTATTACAGGGGAGAATGAGCAGTTCTTC.

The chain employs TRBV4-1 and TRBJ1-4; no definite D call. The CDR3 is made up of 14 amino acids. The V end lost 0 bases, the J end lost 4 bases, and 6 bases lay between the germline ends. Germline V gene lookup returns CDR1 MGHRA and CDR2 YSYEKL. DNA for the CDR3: TGCGCCAGCAGCCAAGAGGGTTATAATGAAAAACTGTTTTTT. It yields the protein CASSQEGYNEKLFF.

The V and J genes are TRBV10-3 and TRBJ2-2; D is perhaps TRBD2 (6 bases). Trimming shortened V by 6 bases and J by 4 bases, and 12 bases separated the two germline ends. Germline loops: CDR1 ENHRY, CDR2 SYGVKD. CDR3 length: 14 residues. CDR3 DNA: TGTGCCATCAGCCCGGGACTTGGCACCGGGGAGCTGTTTTTT. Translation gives CAISPGLGTGELFF.

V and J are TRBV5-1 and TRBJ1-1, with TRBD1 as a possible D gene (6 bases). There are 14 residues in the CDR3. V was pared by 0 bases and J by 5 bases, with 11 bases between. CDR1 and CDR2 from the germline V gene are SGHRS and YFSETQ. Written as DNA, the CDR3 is TGCGCCAGCAGCTTGGCTTCGGGGGCGACTGAAGCTTTCTTT. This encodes CASSLASGATEAFF.

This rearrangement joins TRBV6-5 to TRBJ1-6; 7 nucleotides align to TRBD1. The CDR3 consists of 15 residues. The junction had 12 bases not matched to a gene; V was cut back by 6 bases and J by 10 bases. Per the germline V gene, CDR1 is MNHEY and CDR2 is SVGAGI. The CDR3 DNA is TGTGCCAGCAGCCCCAGGACAGGTTCGAAATCACCCCTCCACTTT. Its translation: CASSPRTGSKSPLHF.

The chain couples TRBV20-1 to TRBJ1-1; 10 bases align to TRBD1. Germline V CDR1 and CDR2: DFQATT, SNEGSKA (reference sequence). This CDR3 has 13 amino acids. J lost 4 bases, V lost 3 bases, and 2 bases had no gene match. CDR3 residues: CSASGQGGTEAFF. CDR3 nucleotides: TGCAGTGCTAGTGGACAGGGGGGCACTGAAGCTTTCTTT.

CDR3 DNA sequence: TGTGCCAGCAGCCAAGGCCTTGGATCTTTAGCGGGAGTAAGAGGGACCCAGTACTTC. As protein: CASSQGLGSLAGVRGTQYF. V usage is TRBV3-1 (or the pseudogene TRBV3-2) and J usage is TRBJ2-5; 9 nucleotides match TRBD2. CDR1 is LGHDT and CDR2 is YNNKEL in the germline V gene (reference sequence). This CDR3 has 19 residues. V lost 1 base to trimming and J lost 7 bases; unmatched junction nucleotides: 19.

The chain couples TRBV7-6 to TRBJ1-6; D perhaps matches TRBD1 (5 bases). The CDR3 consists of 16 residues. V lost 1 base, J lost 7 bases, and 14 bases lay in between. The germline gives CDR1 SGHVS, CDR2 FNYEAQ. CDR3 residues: CASSLGYGGNNSPLHF. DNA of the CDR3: TGTGCCAGCAGCTTAGGATACGGGGGGAACAATTCACCCCTCCACTTT.

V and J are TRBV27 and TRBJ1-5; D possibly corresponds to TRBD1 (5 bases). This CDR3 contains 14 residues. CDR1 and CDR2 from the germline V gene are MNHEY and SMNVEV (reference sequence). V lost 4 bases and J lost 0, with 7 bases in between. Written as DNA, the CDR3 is TGTGCCAGCAGTTCAGGGTCTAGCAATCAGCCCCAGCATTTT. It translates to CASSSGSSNQPQHF.

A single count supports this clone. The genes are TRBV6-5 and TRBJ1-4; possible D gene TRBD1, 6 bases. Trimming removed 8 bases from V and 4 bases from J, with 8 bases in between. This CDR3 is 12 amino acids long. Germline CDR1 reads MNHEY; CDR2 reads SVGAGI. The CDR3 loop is CASSRGNEKLFF. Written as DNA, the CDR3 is TGTGCCAGCTCCAGGGGTAATGAAAAACTGTTTTTT.

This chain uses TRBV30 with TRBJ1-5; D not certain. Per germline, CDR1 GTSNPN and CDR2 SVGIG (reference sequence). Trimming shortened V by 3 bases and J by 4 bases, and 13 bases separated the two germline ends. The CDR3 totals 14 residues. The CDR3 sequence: CAWSMVLSNQPQHF. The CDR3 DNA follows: TGTGCCTGGAGCATGGTACTGAGTAATCAGCCCCAGCATTTT.

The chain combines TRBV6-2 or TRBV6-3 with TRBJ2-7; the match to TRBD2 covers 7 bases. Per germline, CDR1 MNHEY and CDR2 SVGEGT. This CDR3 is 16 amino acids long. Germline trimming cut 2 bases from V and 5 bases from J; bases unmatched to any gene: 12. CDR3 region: CASSYIPSGPLNEQYF. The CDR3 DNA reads TGTGCCAGCAGTTACATCCCTAGCGGACCTCTCAACGAGCAGTACTTC.

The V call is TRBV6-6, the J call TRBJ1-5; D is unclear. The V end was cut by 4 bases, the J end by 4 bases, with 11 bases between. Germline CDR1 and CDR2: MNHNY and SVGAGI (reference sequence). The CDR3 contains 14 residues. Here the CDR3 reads CASSSHLNNQPQHF. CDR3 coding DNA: TGTGCCAGCAGTTCCCATCTTAATAATCAGCCCCAGCATTTT.

CDR3 sequence reads: CSASLLPVSYEQYF. The CDR3 DNA follows: TGCAGTGCTAGTCTTCTGCCAGTCTCCTACGAGCAGTACTTC. The chain joins TRBV20-1 to TRBJ2-7; unclear D gene. This CDR3 has 14 residues. Germline loops: CDR1 DFQATT, CDR2 SNEGSKA (reference sequence). Trimming left V 3 bases short and J 0 bases short, with 12 bases between.